What follows are 12 T cell receptor beta chains derived from one specimen sequenced in a study of cytomegalovirus exposure and HLA in healthy donors. The PCR was carried out with 60 Vbeta primers and 13 Jbeta primers. Sequencing used immunoSEQ multiplex PCR; TCRdb keeps in-frame clones, though not all of them. Of about 140,000 clones listed, approximately 73% are singletons. The sequencing sample was made of PBMCs. These receptors all come from a woman aged 40 to 50 in good health and CMV-seronegative.

The rearrangement uses TRBV9 and TRBJ2-7; TRBD1 aligns across 7 bases. This CDR3 comprises 14 residues. Germline lookup yields CDR1 SGDLS and CDR2 YYNGEE. V was pared by 0 bases and J by 0 bases, with 0 bases of the junction left unmatched. The CDR3 sequence is CASSVGDSSYEQYF. CDR3 DNA: TGTGCCAGCAGCGTAGGGGACAGCTCCTACGAGCAGTACTTC. The variable domain in full, completed from reference TRBV9 and TRBJ2-7, reads DSGVTQTPKHLITATGQRVTLRCSPRSGDLSVYWYQQSLDQGLQFLIQYYNGEERAKGNILERFSAQQFPDLHSELNLSSLELGDSALYFCASSVGDSSYEQYFGPGTRLTVT.

This sequence joins TRBV18 and TRBJ2-5; D is perhaps TRBD1 (7 bases). The germline CDR1 and CDR2 sequences are KGHSH and LQKENI. This CDR3 is 16 amino acids long. V lost 2 bases and J 5 bases, leaving 18 bases between the germline ends. DNA of the CDR3: TGTGCCAGCTCACCAAGGCCGGCAGGGGGGATCGAGACCCAGTACTTC. Amino acids: CASSPRPAGGIETQYF. The whole variable domain, filled in from reference TRBV18 and TRBJ2-5, reads NAGVMQNPRHLVRRRGQEARLRCSPMKGHSHVYWYRQLPEEGLKFMVYLQKENIIDESGMPKERFSAEFPKEGPSILRIQQVVRGDSAAYFCASSPRPAGGIETQYFGPGTRLLVL.

A remark on this clone: In the same sample, other DNA sequences code for this CDR3. CDR3 sequence: CASSLGQGNYGYTF. CDR3 sequence (DNA): TGTGCCAGCAGTCTTGGACAGGGGAACTATGGCTACACCTTC. The rearrangement uses TRBV28 and TRBJ1-2; 9 bases map to TRBD1. J lost 2 bases, V lost 5 bases, and 3 bases had no gene match. CDR1 is MDHEN, CDR2 SYDVKM, per germline. This CDR3 spans 14 amino acids.

This clone has only a few counts. The chain employs TRBV6-1 and TRBJ1-1; the match to TRBD1 covers 8 bases. This CDR3 has 13 residues. Germline values: CDR1 MNHNS, CDR2 SASEGT. Germline trimming cut 5 bases from V and 7 bases from J; bases unmatched to any gene: 6. CDR3 coding DNA: TGTGCCAGCAGTCACAGGGGGGCACTTGAAGCTTTCTTT. This translates into CASSHRGALEAFF.

Concerning this clone itself: Other DNA variants within this sample encode the same CDR3. The chain recombines TRBV6-1 with TRBJ2-2; TRBD2 matches 8 bases. The CDR3 has 14 amino acids. The ends lost 3 bases at V and 6 bases at J; junction bases unmatched: 3. Germline V lookup: CDR1 MNHNS, CDR2 SASEGT. This chain's CDR3 is CASSDGTRSGELFF. The CDR3 DNA follows: TGTGCCAGCAGTGATGGGACTAGATCCGGGGAGCTGTTTTTT.

The rearrangement uses TRBV5-4 and TRBJ1-3; a weak D match, TRBD1 (5 bases). V lost 4 bases to trimming and J lost 1 base, with 9 bases between them. The CDR3 loop spans 14 amino acids. CDR1 is SGHNT, CDR2 YYREEE, per germline (reference sequence). CDR3 in DNA: TGTGCCAGCAGCGTCGGGGGATCTGGAAACACCATATATTTT. Translating it yields CASSVGGSGNTIYF.

The chain recombines TRBV7-2 with TRBJ2-7; 8 nucleotides match TRBD1. The length of the CDR3 is 12 residues. Germline values: CDR1 SGHTA, CDR2 FQGNSA. The V gene end was trimmed by 6 bases and the J gene end by 6 bases; junction bases not matched to a gene: 4. Written as DNA, the CDR3 is TGTGCCAGCAGTCAGACAGGGGTCGAGCAGTACGTC. Its translation: CASSQTGVEQYV.

The chain uses TRBV29-1 and TRBJ2-1; 8 bases map to TRBD2. The CDR3 is 13 amino acids. Germline values: CDR1 SQVTM, CDR2 ANQGSEA. V lost 4 bases to trimming and J lost 3 bases; unmatched junction nucleotides: 2. CDR3 region: CSVAGGVYNEQFF. For the CDR3, the DNA is TGCAGCGTTGCGGGGGGGGTCTACAATGAGCAGTTCTTC.

The chain couples TRBV10-3 to TRBJ2-7, with no clear D. The V end lost 0 bases, the J end lost 2 bases, and 11 bases lay between the germline ends. Germline V gene sequence: CDR1 ENHRY, CDR2 SYGVKD. The CDR3 length is 15 residues. Here the CDR3 reads CAISESARPTYEQYF. The DNA of the CDR3 is TGTGCCATCAGTGAGTCTGCCAGGCCCACCTACGAGCAGTACTTC.

The chain has TRBV6-5 and TRBJ2-1, with D maybe TRBD1 (5 bases). This CDR3 comprises 15 residues. CDR1 MNHEY and CDR2 SVGAGI come from the germline V gene. The V end lost 4 bases, the J end lost 0 bases, and 10 bases lay between the germline ends. The CDR3 DNA reads TGTGCCAGCAGTTTAGGGGCGGACTCCTACAATGAGCAGTTCTTC. It yields the protein CASSLGADSYNEQFF.

This chain links TRBV7-9 with TRBJ2-1; TRBD1 aligns across 9 bases. J was trimmed by 8 bases and V by 5 bases; bases with no gene match: 13. Looked up from germline, CDR1 is SEHNR and CDR2 is FQNEAQ (reference sequence). The CDR3 is made up of 16 amino acids. CDR3 amino acids: CASSPLPGQGRYEQFF. The CDR3 nucleotides read TGTGCCAGCAGCCCACTGCCGGGACAGGGTAGGTATGAGCAGTTCTTC.

V gene TRBV5-1 combines with J gene TRBJ2-7, with no clear D. The CDR3 consists of 14 residues. The V gene lost 1 base and the J gene lost 0 bases, with 8 bases spanning the gap. Germline V gives CDR1 SGHRS, CDR2 YFSETQ. CDR3 in DNA: TGCGCCAGCAGCTTGCGTGCGAGCTCCTACGAGCAGTACTTC. It yields the protein CASSLRASSYEQYF.